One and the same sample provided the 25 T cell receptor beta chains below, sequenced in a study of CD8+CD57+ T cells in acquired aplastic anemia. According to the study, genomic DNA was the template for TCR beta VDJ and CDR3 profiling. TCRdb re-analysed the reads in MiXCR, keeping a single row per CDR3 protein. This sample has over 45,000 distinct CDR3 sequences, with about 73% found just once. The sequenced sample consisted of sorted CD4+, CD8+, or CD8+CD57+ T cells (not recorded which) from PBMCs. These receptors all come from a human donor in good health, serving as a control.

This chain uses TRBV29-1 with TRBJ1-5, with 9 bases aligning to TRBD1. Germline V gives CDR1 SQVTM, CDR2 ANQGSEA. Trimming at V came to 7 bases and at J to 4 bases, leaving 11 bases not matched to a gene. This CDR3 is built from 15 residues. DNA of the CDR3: TGCAGCGCAGTCCGACAGGGGGAAAGAAATCAGCCCCAGCATTTT. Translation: CSAVRQGERNQPQHF.

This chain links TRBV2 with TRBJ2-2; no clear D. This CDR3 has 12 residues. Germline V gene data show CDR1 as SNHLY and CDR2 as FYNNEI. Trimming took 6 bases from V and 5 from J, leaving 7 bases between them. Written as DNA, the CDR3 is TGTGCCAGCAGCCCTGAAACCGGGGAGCTGTTTTTT. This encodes CASSPETGELFF.

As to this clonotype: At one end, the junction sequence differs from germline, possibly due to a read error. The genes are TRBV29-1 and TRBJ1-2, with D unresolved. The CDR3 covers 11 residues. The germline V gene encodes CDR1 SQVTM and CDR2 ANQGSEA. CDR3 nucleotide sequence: TGCAGCGTGGAAGACCGAGATGGCTACACCTTC. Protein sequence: CSVEDRDGYTF.

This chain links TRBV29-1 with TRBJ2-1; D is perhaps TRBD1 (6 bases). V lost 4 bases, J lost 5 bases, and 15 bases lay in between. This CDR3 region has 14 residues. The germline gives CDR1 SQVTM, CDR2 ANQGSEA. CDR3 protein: CSVARTEANNEQFF. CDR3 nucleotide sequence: TGCAGCGTTGCACGGACAGAGGCTAACAATGAGCAGTTCTTC.

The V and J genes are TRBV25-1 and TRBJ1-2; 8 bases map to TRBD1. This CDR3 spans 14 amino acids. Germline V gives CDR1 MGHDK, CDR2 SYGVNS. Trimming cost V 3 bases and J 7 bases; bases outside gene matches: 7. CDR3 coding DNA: TGTGCCAGCAGTGACACCGGGACAGGCGCTGGCTACACCTTC. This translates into CASSDTGTGAGYTF.

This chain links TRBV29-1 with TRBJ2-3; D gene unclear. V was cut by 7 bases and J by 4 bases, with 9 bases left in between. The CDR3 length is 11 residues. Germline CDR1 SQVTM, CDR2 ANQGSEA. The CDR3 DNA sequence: TGCAGCGGTGGTTGGGCAGATACGCAGTATTTT. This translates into CSGGWADTQYF.

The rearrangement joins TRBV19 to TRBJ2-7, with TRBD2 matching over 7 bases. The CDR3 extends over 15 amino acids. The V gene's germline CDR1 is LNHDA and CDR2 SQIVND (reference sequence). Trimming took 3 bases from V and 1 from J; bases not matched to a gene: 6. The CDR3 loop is CASSMLSGRSYEQYF. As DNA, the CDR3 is TGTGCCAGTAGTATGCTTAGCGGGCGGTCCTACGAGCAGTACTTC.

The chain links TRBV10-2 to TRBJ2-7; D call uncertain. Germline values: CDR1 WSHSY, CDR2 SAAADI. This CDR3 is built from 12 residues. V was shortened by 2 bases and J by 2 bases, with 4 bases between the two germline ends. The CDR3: CASSERTYEQYF. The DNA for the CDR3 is TGCGCCAGCAGTGAGCGGACCTACGAGCAGTACTTC.

CDR3 region: CASSLLQGDTEAFF. In DNA, the CDR3 is TGTGCCAGCAGCCTCCTGCAGGGTGACACTGAAGCTTTCTTT. The chain has TRBV3-1 and TRBJ1-1; D may be TRBD1 (5 bases). Germline values: CDR1 LGHDT, CDR2 YNNKEL (reference sequence). V was clipped by 4 bases and J by 3 bases, with 12 bases between them. The CDR3 consists of 14 residues.

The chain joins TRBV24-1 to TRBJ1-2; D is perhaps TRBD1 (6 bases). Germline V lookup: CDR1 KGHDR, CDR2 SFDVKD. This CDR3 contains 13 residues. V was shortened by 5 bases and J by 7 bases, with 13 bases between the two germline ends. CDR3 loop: CATSVQGNRGYTF. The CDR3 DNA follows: TGTGCCACCAGTGTCCAGGGGAATCGTGGCTACACCTTC.

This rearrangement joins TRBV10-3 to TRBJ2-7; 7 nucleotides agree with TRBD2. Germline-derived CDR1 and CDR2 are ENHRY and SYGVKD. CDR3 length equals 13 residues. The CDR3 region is CASSPPAGSEQYV. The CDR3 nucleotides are TGTGCCAGCAGTCCCCCAGCGGGGTCCGAGCAGTACGTC.

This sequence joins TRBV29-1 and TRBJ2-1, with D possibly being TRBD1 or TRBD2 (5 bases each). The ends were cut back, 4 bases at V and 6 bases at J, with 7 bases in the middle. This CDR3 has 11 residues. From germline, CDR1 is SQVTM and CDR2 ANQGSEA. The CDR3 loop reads CSVAGPNEQFF. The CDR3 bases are TGCAGCGTTGCGGGGCCCAATGAGCAGTTCTTC.

CDR3 residues: CATSDPGRIKETQYF. CDR3 nucleotide sequence: TGTGCCACCAGTGACCCGGGACGGATTAAAGAGACCCAGTACTTC. The chain employs TRBV24-1 and TRBJ2-5; D is perhaps TRBD1 or TRBD2 (5 bases each). The V and J ends lost 4 bases and 3 bases respectively, with 14 bases between them. CDR1 is KGHDR, CDR2 SFDVKD, per germline. The CDR3 loop spans 15 amino acids.

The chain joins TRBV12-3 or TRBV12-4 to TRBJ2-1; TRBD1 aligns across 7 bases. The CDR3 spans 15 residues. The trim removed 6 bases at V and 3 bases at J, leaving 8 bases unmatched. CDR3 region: CASRTTGLSYNEQFF. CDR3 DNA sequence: TGTGCCAGCAGAACGACAGGGTTAAGCTACAATGAGCAGTTCTTC.

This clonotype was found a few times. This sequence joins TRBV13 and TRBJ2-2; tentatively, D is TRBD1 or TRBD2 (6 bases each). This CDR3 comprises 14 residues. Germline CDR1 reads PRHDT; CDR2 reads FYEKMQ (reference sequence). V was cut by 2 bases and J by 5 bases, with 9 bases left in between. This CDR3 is CASSLQGRTGELFF. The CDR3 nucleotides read TGTGCCAGCAGCTTACAGGGGAGGACCGGGGAGCTGTTTTTT.

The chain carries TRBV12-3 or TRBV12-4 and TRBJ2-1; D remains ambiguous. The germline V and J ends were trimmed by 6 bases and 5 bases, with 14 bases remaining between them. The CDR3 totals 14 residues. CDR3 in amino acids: CASSLVPEHNEQFF. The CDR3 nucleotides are TGTGCCAGCAGCCTAGTCCCGGAGCACAATGAGCAGTTCTTC.

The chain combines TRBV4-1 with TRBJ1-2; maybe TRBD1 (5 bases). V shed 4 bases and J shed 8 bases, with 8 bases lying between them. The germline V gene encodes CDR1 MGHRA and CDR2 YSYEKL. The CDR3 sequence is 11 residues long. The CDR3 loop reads CASSRDGGYTF. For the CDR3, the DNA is TGCGCCAGCAGCCGGGACGGCGGCTACACCTTC.

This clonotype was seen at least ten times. In nucleotides, the CDR3 is TGCGCCAGCAGCCAAGTCCCGCTAGCGGTCTCCGAGCAGTACTTC. Its protein is CASSQVPLAVSEQYF. V and J are TRBV4-1 and TRBJ2-7; TRBD2 matches 7 bases. CDR3 length: 15 residues. Looked up from germline, CDR1 is MGHRA and CDR2 is YSYEKL. With 1 base clipped from V and 6 bases from J, the junction kept 9 bases outside the gene matches.

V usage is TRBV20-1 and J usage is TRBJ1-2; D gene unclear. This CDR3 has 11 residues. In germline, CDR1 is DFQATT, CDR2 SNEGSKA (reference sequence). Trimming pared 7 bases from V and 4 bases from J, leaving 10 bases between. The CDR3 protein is CSEGPFYGYTF. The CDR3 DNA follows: TGCAGTGAAGGGCCCTTCTATGGCTACACCTTC.

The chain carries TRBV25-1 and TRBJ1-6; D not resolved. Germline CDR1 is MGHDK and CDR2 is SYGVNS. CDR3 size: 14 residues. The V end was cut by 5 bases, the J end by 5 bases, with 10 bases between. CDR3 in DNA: TGTGCCAGCAGTACGCTCGGCGATAATTCACCCCTCCACTTT. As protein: CASSTLGDNSPLHF.

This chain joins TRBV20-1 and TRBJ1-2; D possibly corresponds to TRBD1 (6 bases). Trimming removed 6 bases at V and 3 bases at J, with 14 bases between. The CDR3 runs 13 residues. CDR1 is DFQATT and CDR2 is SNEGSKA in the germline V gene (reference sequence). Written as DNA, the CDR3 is TGCAGTGCCCTAACGGGGGGCTACTATGGCTACACCTTC. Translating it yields CSALTGGYYGYTF.

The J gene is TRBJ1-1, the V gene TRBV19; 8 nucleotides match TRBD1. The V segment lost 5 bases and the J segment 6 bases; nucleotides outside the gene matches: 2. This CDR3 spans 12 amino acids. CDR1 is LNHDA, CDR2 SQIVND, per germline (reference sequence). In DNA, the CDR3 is TGTGCCAGTAGTGACAGGGGCGCTGAAGCTTTCTTT. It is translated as CASSDRGAEAFF. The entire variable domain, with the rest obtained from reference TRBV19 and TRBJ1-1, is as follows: DGGITQSPKYLFRKEGQNVTLSCEQNLNHDAMYWYRQDPGQGLRLIYYSQIVNDFQKGDIAEGYSVSREKKESFPLTVTSAQKNPTAFYLCASSDRGAEAFFGQGTRLTVV.

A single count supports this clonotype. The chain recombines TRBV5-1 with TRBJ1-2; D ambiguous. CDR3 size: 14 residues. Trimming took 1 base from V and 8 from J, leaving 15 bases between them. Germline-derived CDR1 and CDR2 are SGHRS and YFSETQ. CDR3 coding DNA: TGCGCCAGCAGCTTGTCTACAGACGACTGGGGCTACACCTTC. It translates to CASSLSTDDWGYTF.

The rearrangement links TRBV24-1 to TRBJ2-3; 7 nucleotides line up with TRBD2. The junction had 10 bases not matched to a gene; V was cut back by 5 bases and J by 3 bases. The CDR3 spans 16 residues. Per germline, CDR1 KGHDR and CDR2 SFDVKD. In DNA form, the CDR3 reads TGTGCCACCAGTGCTAGCCGGCTAGCGGAAACAGATACGCAGTATTTT. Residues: CATSASRLAETDTQYF.

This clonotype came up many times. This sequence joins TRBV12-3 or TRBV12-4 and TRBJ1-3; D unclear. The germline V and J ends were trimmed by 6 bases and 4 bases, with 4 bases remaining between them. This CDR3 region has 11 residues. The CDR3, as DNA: TGTGCCAGCAGGTCCGGAAACACCATATATTTT. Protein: CASRSGNTIYF.